There are many counts of the clone carrying this TCR beta chain. One entry per CDR3 protein, called by TCRdb with MiXCR from the 5' RACE reads. The sample records 510,000 or so distinct CDR3 sequences, around 15% being singletons. The data stem from a study of identical twins. The CDR3 totals 16 residues. Germline V lookup: CDR1 MDHEN, CDR2 SYDVKM. The V and J ends lost 4 bases and 4 bases, in that order; junction bases with no gene match: 8. The same sample was also studied in work on yellow fever vaccine responses in identical twins.

This receptor was obtained from a woman between 18 and 30 years old in good health. The sample was CD4+ T cells sorted from blood. The chain joins TRBV28 to TRBJ1-5, with 9 positions matching TRBD1. The CDR3, as DNA: TGTGCCAGCAGTTCCCCGGGACAGGGAGGTAATCAGCCCCAGCATTTT. Translated, it gives CASSSPGQGGNQPQHF.